This T cell receptor (beta chain) was obtained from a study of chemoradiotherapy in HPV16-positive cancers. Study conclusions and caveats: Candidate HPV-specific clones and E7-related TCR motifs grew in tumor during treatment.

The table came from immunoSEQ multiplex PCR; TCRdb's copy has only in-frame clones and leaves some out. The data hold 1,200 or so clones, with 75% to 95% observed a single time. V lost 1 base and J 3 bases, leaving 3 bases between the germline ends. The germline V gene encodes CDR1 SGHNT and CDR2 YENEEA. The CDR3 has 12 amino acids. On this clone: Its target is not known.

The origin of this receptor is a human donor with HPV-associated anogenital cancer. The sequencing here drew on tumor tissue, taken from a patient who underwent chemoradiotherapy. The J gene is TRBJ1-1, the V gene TRBV11-3; unclear D gene. This CDR3 is CASSLGDTEAFF. The CDR3 nucleotides are TGTGCCAGCAGCTTAGGCGACACTGAAGCTTTCTTT.